This T cell receptor beta chain was observed in a study of blood T cell repertoires in COVID-19. Study overall: Samples taken during acute and convalescent COVID-19 were collected in the United States, Italy and Spain. From T cells, B-cell-depleted T cells, or PBMCs came the material, which was cDNA or gDNA.

Original data processing: Estimation of nucleated cell counts relied on the amplification of reference gene primers. Sequencing used immunoSEQ multiplex PCR; TCRdb keeps in-frame clones, though not all of them. V and J calls and clone size follow that table, whereas D and trimming were derived from the DNA. The table records 100,000 to 150,000 clones, about 70% of them present only once. Germline V CDR1 and CDR2: SGHDT, YYEEEE. The CDR3 contains 15 residues. Unmatched junction bases numbered 7, after V lost 0 bases and J lost 5 bases. This receptor was identified in a woman between 65 and 79 years old with acute or convalescent COVID-19. Source material: peripheral blood. The chain links TRBV5-6 to TRBJ1-2; 7 bases match TRBD1. In DNA, the CDR3 is TGTGCCAGCAGCTTGGCGATTCAGGGGGATTATGGCTACACCTTC. It codes for CASSLAIQGDYGYTF. The whole variable domain, remainder taken from reference TRBV5-6 and TRBJ1-2, is DAGVTQSPTHLIKTRGQQVTLRCSPKSGHDTVSWYQQALGQGPQFIFQYYEEEERQRGNFPDRFSGHQFPNYSSELNVNALLLGDSALYLCASSLAIQGDYGYTFGSGTRLTVV.